The 8 T cell receptor beta chains in this list originate from one sample, sequenced in a study of tumor-infiltrating lymphocytes in primary liver carcinoma (dated by TCRdb to 2015 to 2018). Reads for this sample came from an Illumina HiSeq 2500. A constant-region primer and ProtoScript II reverse transcriptase were used to reverse-transcribe TCRbeta-specific cDNA from approximately 550 ng total RNA. Three nested multiplex PCR rounds, following a slightly modified ARM-PCR procedure, were used to build the TCRbeta libraries. Each of the first two PCR rounds ran for 10 cycles and used multiplex TRBV1-TRBV30 forward primers together with a Cbeta reverse primer. TCRdb reprocessing: public reads trimmed at Q25 with fastp, clones called with MiXCR, in-frame beta chains kept. Every distinct CDR3 protein forms one entry, paired with its most common genes and DNA. The sample profile shows about 120,000 distinct CDR3 sequences; around two thirds of them were found once. The leading ten clones occupy around 8.5% of the sample.

Total RNA and DNA were co-extracted from approximately 20-30 mg of bulk tissue with the AllPrep DNA/RNA mini kit, without cell sorting. Sequences were obtained from liver tumor tissue from sampling region 1. What the cell subset or site label conveys for this sample: tumor region T1, superior pole. These receptors all come from a woman aged 60 to 75 with primary liver carcinoma and hepatitis B virus infection.

The V and J genes are TRBV28 and TRBJ2-1; 10 bases align to TRBD2. Germline-derived CDR1 and CDR2 are MDHEN and SYDVKM. The CDR3 sequence is 17 residues long. V trimming: 3 bases; J trimming: 2 bases; junction bases outside the gene matches: 7. The CDR3 DNA reads as TGTGCCAGCAGTTTCCATCCTAGCGGGGGCACCTACAATGAGCAGTTCTTC. It translates to CASSFHPSGGTYNEQFF.

J is TRBJ2-5 and V is TRBV2; 8 positions agree with TRBD1. CDR3 length: 13 amino acids. V lost 5 bases, J lost 3 bases, and 2 bases stayed unmatched. The V gene's germline CDR1 is SNHLY and CDR2 FYNNEI. CDR3 sequence: CASSKTGEETQYF. CDR3 coding DNA: TGTGCCAGCAGTAAGACAGGGGAAGAGACCCAGTACTTC. The complete variable domain, with remaining parts taken from reference TRBV2 and TRBJ2-5, reads EPEVTQTPSHQVTQMGQEVILRCVPISNHLYFYWYRQILGQKVEFLVSFYNNEISEKSEIFDDQFSVERPDGSNFTLKIRSTKLEDSAMYFCASSKTGEETQYFGPGTRLLVL.

On this clonotype itself: At one end, the junction sequence differs from germline, possibly due to a read error. The chain joins TRBV10-3 to TRBJ2-7; D is unclear. The CDR3 extends over 12 amino acids. In germline, CDR1 is ENHRY, CDR2 SYGVKD. The CDR3 DNA reads TGTGCCATCAGTGCCAAGCCCTACGAGCAGCACTTC. Encoded protein: CAISAKPYEQHF.

About this clonotype itself: This may arise from a read error, as a much more abundant clone is one base away. This chain links TRBV10-3 with TRBJ2-1, with 9 bases identical to TRBD2. The CDR3 is 17 residues long. J gave up 9 bases and V 3 bases, and 15 bases lay outside the gene matches. Germline V lookup: CDR1 ENHRY, CDR2 SYGVKD. For the CDR3, the DNA is TGTGCCATCAGTGATGGCGCCTTGAGCGGGAGGACCGGTGAGCAGTTCTTC. This translates into CAISDGALSGRTGEQFF.

Turning to this clonotype: The missing conserved phenylalanine or tryptophan at the end of this CDR3 makes a read error likely. The rearrangement uses TRBV10-2 and TRBJ1-2; D ambiguous. Trimming cost V 7 bases and J 1 base, with 7 bases left between them. The CDR3 contains 12 residues. Germline V gene sequence: CDR1 WSHSY, CDR2 SAAADI. The CDR3 nucleotides are TGCGCCAGCACCGAAAATAACTATGGCTACACCTTA. It translates to CASTENNYGYTL.

Concerning this clonotype: This is likely a read error, given that the CDR3 carries no conserved phenylalanine or tryptophan at its end. The J gene is TRBJ2-3, the V gene TRBV11-2; maybe TRBD2 (5 bases). Per the germline V gene, CDR1 is SGHAT and CDR2 is FQNNGV. CDR3 length equals 16 residues. In nucleotides, the CDR3 is TGTGCCATCAGCCTACAACTAGTGGGAAGGACAGATACGCAGTATCTT. Amino acid sequence: CAISLQLVGRTDTQYL.

Remarks on this clonotype: The germline gene is not matched at one end of the junction; a read error may be the cause. V and J are TRBV7-3 and TRBJ2-2; D is tentatively TRBD1 or TRBD2 (5 bases each). Germline values: CDR1 SGHTA, CDR2 FQGTGA. The CDR3 sequence is 16 residues long. The CDR3 is CASSLIAAAGKGELLF. CDR3 nucleotide sequence: TGTGCCAGCAGCTTAATTGCCGCGGCGGGTAAAGGGGAGCTGTTATTT.

Concerning this clonotype itself: At one end, the junction sequence differs from germline, possibly due to a read error. The chain employs TRBV4-1 and TRBJ2-5; 8 nucleotides line up with TRBD2. The CDR3 covers 18 residues. Germline CDR1 is MGHRA and CDR2 is YSYEKL. The CDR3 nucleotides are TGCGCCAGCAGCCAAGTGGGGAGTAGGGGCGGGAGGAGAGAGGCCCAGTACTTC. Translation: CASSQVGSRGGRREAQYF.